These T cell receptor beta chains were read from a single sample in a study of OX40 agonist ivuxolimab in advanced cancers. Some clones are missing from TCRdb's copy, which holds only in-frame ones; the method was immunoSEQ multiplex PCR. The repertoire holds about 24,000 clones, with around 85% as singletons. The specimen was CD4+ or CD8+ T cells sorted from blood, collected in a trial of the OX40 agonist ivuxolimab. These receptors all stem from an adult with an advanced solid tumor such as melanoma, head and neck, liver or kidney cancer. The CDR3 runs from the conserved cysteine through the conserved F or W. The D gene is left open where the match is weak. Some rows have no size entry. The others give once, few or many, or a class for an expanded clone.

abundance	len	v_gene	d_gene	j_gene	CDR3aa	CDR3nt
once	15	TRBV14	.	TRBJ1-4	CASSQDLGAREKLFF	TGTGCCAGCAGCCAAGATCTGGGGGCGAGAGAAAAACTGTTTTTT
.	13	TRBV5-4	.	TRBJ2-7	CASSLDPIYEQYF	TGTGCCAGCAGCTTGGACCCTATCTACGAGCAGTACTTC
.	14	TRBV14	.	TRBJ2-5	CASSLLTGQETQYF	TGTGCCAGCAGCCTCCTAACAGGGCAAGAGACCCAGTACTTC
few	16	TRBV19	.	TRBJ1-6	CASSMSLGSGEAPLHF	TGTGCCAGTAGTATGAGCCTAGGGTCAGGAGAGGCACCCCTCCACTTT
once	15	TRBV2	TRBD2	TRBJ2-1	CASSEEGLAGVVPFF	TGTGCCAGCAGTGAAGAGGGACTAGCGGGAGTTGTTCCGTTCTTC
once	16	TRBV5-4	TRBD2	TRBJ2-3	CASSLASGGITDTQYF	TGTGCCAGCAGCTTGGCTAGCGGGGGGATTACAGATACGCAGTATTTT
.	19	TRBV4-3	.	TRBJ2-6	CASSQAVQGFSSGANVLTF	TGCGCCAGCAGCCAAGCCGTCCAGGGATTCAGCTCTGGGGCCAACGTCCTGACTTTC
.	13	TRBV19	.	TRBJ2-1	CASIGSPGLEQFF	TGTGCCAGTATCGGGTCTCCGGGGTTGGAGCAGTTCTTC
.	15	TRBV5-4	TRBD1	TRBJ2-7	CASSHKRQGIYEQYF	TGTGCCAGCAGCCATAAGAGACAGGGCATCTACGAGCAGTACTTC
.	15	TRBV7-5	.	TRBJ2-5	CARSWGRGHFCEQYF	TGTGCCAGAAGCTGGGGGCGGGGACATTTTTGTGAGCAGTACTTC
.	15	TRBV6-1	.	TRBJ2-5	CASSETTGSQETQYF	TGTGCCAGCAGTGAGACAACAGGGTCCCAAGAGACCCAGTACTTC
.	15	TRBV5-1	TRBD2	TRBJ2-3	CASSLASGSGDTQYF	TGCGCCAGCAGCTTGGCTAGCGGGAGTGGGGATACGCAGTATTTT
.	17	TRBV10-1	TRBD1	TRBJ2-4	CASSEALGQGAKNIQYF	TGCGCCAGCAGTGAAGCTTTAGGACAGGGGGCCAAAAACATTCAGTACTTC
once	15	TRBV30	TRBD2	TRBJ2-3	CAWTGGGSSTDTQYF	TGTGCCTGGACGGGGGGAGGGAGTAGCACAGATACGCAGTATTTT
.	15	TRBV5-1	.	TRBJ2-5	CASSLDGALQETQYF	TGCGCCAGCAGCTTGGACGGGGCCTTACAAGAGACCCAGTACTTC
.	16	TRBV18	.	TRBJ2-2	CASSPLTGPGTGELFF	TGTGCCAGCTCACCACTCACAGGGCCGGGTACCGGGGAGCTGTTTTTT
few	13	TRBV10-2	.	TRBJ2-1	CASGGTGVNEQFF	TGCGCCAGTGGAGGGACTGGGGTTAATGAGCAGTTCTTC
once	12	TRBV5-1	.	TRBJ2-1	CASSLGRFEQFF	TGCGCCAGCAGCTTGGGCAGATTCGAGCAGTTCTTC
.	17	TRBV9	TRBD2	TRBJ2-2	CASSVPQGLAATGELFF	TGTGCCAGCAGCGTACCGCAAGGACTAGCGGCCACCGGGGAGCTGTTTTTT
.	17	TRBV4-1	.	TRBJ2-5	CASSQLMNAGELWEQYF	TGCGCCAGCAGCCAACTGATGAATGCAGGGGAGTTGTGGGAGCAGTACTTC
.	16	TRBV7-3	.	TRBJ1-2	CASSLVLTAPYYGYTF	TGTGCCAGCAGCTTAGTGCTTACGGCCCCCTACTATGGCTACACCTTC
once	15	TRBV11-3	.	TRBJ1-3	CASSLRAGSGNTIYF	TGTGCCAGCAGCTTACGTGCAGGGTCTGGAAACACCATATATTTT
.	16	TRBV29-1	TRBD2	TRBJ2-1	CSVGAWASGAYNEQFF	TGCAGCGTTGGGGCCTGGGCTAGCGGAGCCTACAATGAGCAGTTCTTC
.	18	TRBV7-9	TRBD2	TRBJ2-1	CASIFSGVAGGSYNEQFF	TGTGCCAGCATCTTCAGTGGGGTAGCGGGAGGGTCCTACAATGAGCAGTTCTTC
.	16	TRBV11-2	TRBD2	TRBJ2-3	CASSLELARPTDTQYF	TGTGCCAGCAGCTTAGAACTAGCGAGGCCCACAGATACGCAGTATTTT
.	16	TRBV4-1	TRBD1	TRBJ2-5	CASSARDRGNGETQYF	TGCGCCAGCAGCGCCCGGGACAGGGGAAATGGCGAGACCCAGTACTTC
.	15	TRBV9	.	TRBJ2-5	CASSVDGGHKETQYF	TGTGCCAGCAGCGTAGATGGGGGCCACAAAGAGACCCAGTACTTC
.	15	TRBV11-1	.	TRBJ2-3	CASSLEGHKTDTQYF	TGTGCCAGCAGCTTAGAGGGACATAAGACAGATACGCAGTATTTT
.	14	TRBV7-3	.	TRBJ1-1	CASSPTGGWTEAFF	TGTGCCAGCAGCCCCACGGGGGGTTGGACTGAAGCTTTCTTT
medium-sized	14	TRBV27	TRBD1	TRBJ2-7	CASSLGTGGSEQYF	TGTGCCAGCAGTTTGGGGACAGGGGGGTCCGAGCAGTACTTC
.	14	TRBV7-2	.	TRBJ2-2	CASSLGVNTGELFF	TGTGCCAGCAGCTTAGGGGTTAACACCGGGGAGCTGTTTTTT
.	15	TRBV27	.	TRBJ1-5	CASSPQGYSNQPQHF	TGTGCCAGCAGCCCACAGGGTTATAGCAATCAGCCCCAGCATTTT
.	18	TRBV23-1	.	TRBJ2-1	CASSQAASDRYSYNEQFF	TGCGCCAGCAGTCAAGCCGCCTCTGACAGGTACTCCTACAATGAGCAGTTCTTC
once	12	TRBV7-9	TRBD1	TRBJ1-1	CASSPRGGGAFF	TGTGCCAGCAGCCCCCGAGGGGGCGGAGCTTTCTTT
.	14	TRBV6-5	.	TRBJ2-1	CASKAGASLGAQFF	TGTGCCAGCAAAGCCGGGGCTTCCCTAGGGGCGCAGTTCTTC
.	16	TRBV6-1	TRBD1	TRBJ1-2	CASSAGTGGVGYGYTF	TGTGCCAGCAGTGCCGGAACAGGGGGCGTAGGCTATGGCTACACCTTC
.	13	TRBV19	.	TRBJ1-2	CASSIGQGYGYTF	TGTGCCAGTAGTATAGGGCAGGGGTATGGCTACACCTTC
.	13	TRBV14	.	TRBJ2-5	CASSQDRLGTQYF	TGTGCCAGCAGCCAAGACCGGCTGGGGACCCAGTACTTC
.	18	TRBV27	.	TRBJ2-2	CASSRTLTGGTNTGELFF	TGTGCCAGCAGTCGCACCCTGACAGGCGGTACGAACACCGGGGAGCTGTTTTTT
.	16	TRBV2	TRBD2	TRBJ2-5	CASSGGLAGGQETQYF	TGTGCCAGCAGTGGAGGACTAGCGGGGGGGCAGGAGACCCAGTACTTC
.	14	TRBV27	.	TRBJ2-3	CASSFWFLRDTQYF	TGTGCCAGCAGTTTTTGGTTTCTCCGTGATACGCAGTATTTT
.	13	TRBV7-3	.	TRBJ2-6	CASSPVGANVLTF	TGTGCCAGCAGTCCGGTCGGGGCCAACGTCCTGACTTTC
.	15	TRBV5-1	TRBD1	TRBJ1-4	CASSGTTGGLEKLFF	TGCGCCAGCAGCGGGACGACAGGGGGCCTTGAAAAACTGTTTTTT
.	16	TRBV7-9	TRBD2	TRBJ2-7	CASSPPLAGGPREQYF	TGTGCCAGCAGCCCACCTCTAGCGGGAGGGCCAAGGGAGCAGTACTTC
once	16	TRBV2	TRBD2	TRBJ2-3	CASRPGLAGGPDTQYF	TGTGCCAGCAGGCCCGGACTAGCGGGAGGACCAGATACGCAGTATTTT
.	16	TRBV30	.	TRBJ1-6	CAWSADGGSYNSPLHF	TGTGCCTGGAGTGCTGACGGGGGCTCCTATAATTCACCCCTCCACTTT
.	16	TRBV5-5	.	TRBJ1-6	CASSLGGGQLNSALHF	TGTGCCAGCAGCTTGGGCGGCGGGCAGCTCAATTCAGCCCTCCACTTT
few	14	TRBV11-2	.	TRBJ2-7	CASSLDPLWLEQYF	TGTGCCAGCAGCTTAGATCCCCTATGGCTTGAGCAGTACTTC
.	13	TRBV2	.	TRBJ1-1	CASSATGYAEAFF	TGTGCCAGCAGTGCGACGGGGTACGCTGAAGCTTTCTTT
.	12	TRBV7-9	.	TRBJ2-5	CASSGRRSGQYF	TGTGCCAGCAGCGGCCGGCGGTCGGGGCAGTACTTC
.	15	TRBV11-3	.	TRBJ1-2	CASSLRGSSDYGYTF	TGTGCCAGCAGTCTACGGGGCTCGAGCGACTATGGCTACACCTTC
.	15	TRBV11-1	.	TRBJ2-4	CASSSPGEAKNIQYF	TGTGCCAGCAGCTCGCCGGGAGAGGCCAAAAACATTCAGTACTTC
few	17	TRBV7-8	.	TRBJ2-7	CASSLSGWVQSSYEQYF	TGTGCCAGCAGCCTATCTGGGTGGGTTCAAAGCTCCTACGAGCAGTACTTC
.	13	TRBV6-7	.	TRBJ1-1	CASSPTATGEAFF	TGTGCCAGCAGTCCCACCGCTACGGGTGAAGCTTTCTTT
.	16	TRBV13	.	TRBJ2-3	CASSLLVGGSTDTQYF	TGTGCCAGCAGCTTATTAGTGGGGGGAAGTACAGATACGCAGTATTTT
.	14	TRBV19	.	TRBJ1-6	CASSPQGENSPLHF	TGTGCCAGTAGTCCACAGGGTGAGAATTCACCCCTCCACTTT